This T cell receptor (beta chain) was profiled in a study of T cell repertoires in cytomegalovirus infection. Overall study: HLA-C-restricted CMV epitopes, recently identified, and well-studied HLA-B-restricted ones were used by the study. CMV infection and matching HLA type were both indicated by public TCR beta signatures.

TCRdb fed the reads into MiXCR, producing one record per CDR3 protein. The sample shows 100,000 to 120,000 distinct CDR3 sequences, 30% to 35% of them seen only once. The study's findings and limits: The ex vivo response was dominated by HLA-C-restricted CMV-specific TCR beta clonotypes.

With 6 bases clipped from V and 7 bases from J, the junction kept 11 bases outside the gene matches. The CDR3 extends over 14 amino acids. In germline, CDR1 is MDHEN, CDR2 SYDVKM. Ten or more counts support this clonotype. What it binds is unknown. The source material was CD8+ T cells from cultured PBMCs, sampled from culture after CMV antigen stimulation. This sequence was found in a human donor in good health (CMV status not recorded). Some clones in this sample may be carry-over from other donors' samples. This chain joins TRBV28 and TRBJ2-7; TRBD1 agrees at 8 bases. CDR3 coding DNA: TGTGCCAGCAGAGAGGCAGGGGGCGCGGATGAGCAGTACTTC. It encodes CASREAGGADEQYF.